Presented here are 25 T cell receptor beta chains from one specimen sequenced in a study of blood T cell repertoires in COVID-19. Measured with immunoSEQ multiplex PCR; TCRdb has only the in-frame clones, and not every one. The table includes hundreds of thousands of clones, 86% detected once. Material: PBMCs or T cells enriched from blood (not recorded which). The receptors here all came from a young man who had recovered from COVID-19.

The chain links TRBV5-6 to TRBJ1-2; 8 nucleotides line up with TRBD1. Germline CDR1 and CDR2: SGHDT and YYEEEE. This CDR3 spans 13 amino acids. The V segment lost 4 bases and the J segment 8 bases; nucleotides outside the gene matches: 7. CDR3 amino acids: CASSAIQGGGYTF. The CDR3 coding sequence is TGTGCCAGCAGCGCCATACAGGGGGGAGGCTACACCTTC. The full variable domain, with the rest looked up from reference TRBV5-6 and TRBJ1-2, is DAGVTQSPTHLIKTRGQQVTLRCSPKSGHDTVSWYQQALGQGPQFIFQYYEEEERQRGNFPDRFSGHQFPNYSSELNVNALLLGDSALYLCASSAIQGGGYTFGSGTRLTVV.

The genes are TRBV27 and TRBJ1-1, with 7 positions matching TRBD1. The germline CDR1 and CDR2 sequences are MNHEY and SMNVEV (reference sequence). V trimming: 3 bases; J trimming: 5 bases; junction bases outside the gene matches: 6. CDR3 size: 14 residues. CDR3 coding DNA: TGTGCCAGCAGTTTTTCCCGGGACAGAACTGAAGCTTTCTTT. Encoded protein: CASSFSRDRTEAFF.

This rearrangement joins TRBV4-1 to TRBJ2-1; 12 bases match TRBD2. The CDR3 contains 18 residues. Germline V gene data show CDR1 as MGHRA and CDR2 as YSYEKL. V lost 4 bases to trimming and J lost 3 bases; unmatched junction nucleotides: 10. CDR3 in DNA: TGCGCCAGCAGCCCCCCGGGACTAGCGGGCCCTATCTACAATGAGCAGTTCTTC. It translates to CASSPPGLAGPIYNEQFF.

The chain couples TRBV19 to TRBJ2-7; 8 bases line up with TRBD1. This CDR3 spans 15 amino acids. The V gene end was trimmed by 7 bases and the J gene end by 4 bases; junction bases not matched to a gene: 12. The V gene's germline CDR1 is LNHDA and CDR2 SQIVND (reference sequence). CDR3 sequence: CASTPTGRGPYEQYF. In DNA form, the CDR3 reads TGTGCCAGTACCCCCACGGGCAGGGGGCCGTACGAGCAGTACTTC.

The genes are TRBV5-4 and TRBJ1-1; D not certain. The CDR3 is made up of 13 amino acids. Trimming left V 4 bases short and J 2 bases short, with 9 bases between. Germline V gives CDR1 SGHNT, CDR2 YYREEE (reference sequence). For the CDR3, the DNA is TGTGCCAGCAGCCCGCCCAGTAACACTGAAGCTTTCTTT. This codes for CASSPPSNTEAFF.

The V and J genes are TRBV24-1 and TRBJ2-1; D possibly corresponds to TRBD2 (6 bases). Germline V gene sequence: CDR1 KGHDR, CDR2 SFDVKD. V dropped 4 bases and J dropped 8 bases, with 17 bases sitting between them. The CDR3 contains 15 residues. CDR3 in amino acids: CATSDHIRGGDEQFF. CDR3 DNA: TGTGCCACCAGTGACCACATTAGGGGAGGCGATGAGCAGTTCTTC.

The V call is TRBV18, the J call TRBJ1-3, with D possibly being TRBD1 (6 bases). This CDR3 comprises 16 residues. The V end lost 2 bases, the J end lost 4 bases, and 15 bases lay between the germline ends. The germline gives CDR1 KGHSH, CDR2 LQKENI. Written as DNA, the CDR3 is TGTGCCAGCTCACCAGCGACAGGAGGAACAGGAAACACCATATATTTT. This translates into CASSPATGGTGNTIYF.

This clone has more than one count but fewer than ten. The chain has TRBV5-1 and TRBJ2-2; 7 bases are shared with TRBD2. Trimming removed 3 bases from V and 2 bases from J; junction bases left unmatched: 4. Looked up from germline, CDR1 is SGHRS and CDR2 is YFSETQ. The CDR3 extends over 15 amino acids. CDR3 amino acids: CASSSGGLNTGELFF. The DNA for the CDR3 is TGCGCCAGCAGCTCGGGGGGACTCAACACCGGGGAGCTGTTTTTT. The whole variable domain, remainder taken from reference TRBV5-1 and TRBJ2-2, is KAGVTQTPRYLIKTRGQQVTLSCSPISGHRSVSWYQQTPGQGLQFLFEYFSETQRNKGNFPGRFSGRQFSNSRSEMNVSTLELGDSALYLCASSSGGLNTGELFFGEGSRLTVL.

The count of this clone is one. V usage is TRBV19 and J usage is TRBJ1-5; possibly TRBD1 for D (5 bases). The CDR3 extends over 16 amino acids. Deletions cut 6 bases from V and 3 bases from J, with 18 bases between. Looked up from germline, CDR1 is LNHDA and CDR2 is SQIVND (reference sequence). DNA for the CDR3: TGTGCCAGTAGCCGAACAGGAAGACAAACCAATCAGCCCCAGCATTTT. It codes for CASSRTGRQTNQPQHF.

This chain connects TRBV5-1 to TRBJ1-4; D remains unclear. The CDR3 is 14 residues long. Looked up from germline, CDR1 is SGHRS and CDR2 is YFSETQ. With 0 bases removed from V and 3 bases from J, the gap between germline ends came to 6 bases. The chain's CDR3 is CASSLDTSNEKLFF. The CDR3, as DNA: TGCGCCAGCAGCTTGGACACCTCTAATGAAAAACTGTTTTTT.

The chain links TRBV7-9 to TRBJ2-2; 8 positions match TRBD1. After removal of 5 bases from V and 3 bases from J, the junction contained 5 bases not matched to a gene. This CDR3 has 15 amino acids. CDR1 SEHNR and CDR2 FQNEAQ come from the germline V gene (reference sequence). The CDR3 DNA reads as TGTGCCAGCAGCCCCACGACAGGGGACACCGGGGAGCTGTTTTTT. Protein sequence: CASSPTTGDTGELFF.

This clone was observed a handful of times. The chain recombines TRBV19 with TRBJ1-2, with D possibly TRBD1 on 6 matching bases. Trimming removed 3 bases at V and 6 bases at J, with 23 bases between. Germline lookup yields CDR1 LNHDA and CDR2 SQIVND (reference sequence). The CDR3 has 17 residues. The CDR3 protein is CASSMKTGTRSLNGYTF. The CDR3 DNA follows: TGTGCCAGTAGTATGAAAACAGGGACCCGCTCGCTGAATGGCTACACCTTC.

The chain uses TRBV11-3 and TRBJ2-7, with D possibly being TRBD2 (6 bases). Between the trimmed V and J ends, which lost 5 bases and 5 bases, there was a span of 16 bases. This CDR3 contains 14 residues. The germline CDR1 and CDR2 sequences are SGHNT and YENEEA. As DNA, the CDR3 is TGTGCCAGCAGCCCTCGGAGGGGCCCTCACGAGCAGTACTTC. Encoded protein: CASSPRRGPHEQYF.

The chain has TRBV14 and TRBJ1-1; tentatively, D is TRBD1 (6 bases). V shed 4 bases and J shed 4 bases, with 16 bases lying between them. The CDR3 contains 15 residues. CDR1 is SGHDN, CDR2 FVKESK, per germline. The CDR3, as DNA: TGTGCCAGCAGCCGTACAGGGATCCTGGTCACTGAAGCTTTCTTT. Translation: CASSRTGILVTEAFF.

The rearrangement links TRBV7-9 to TRBJ1-2, with TRBD1 as a possible D gene (6 bases). CDR1 and CDR2 (germline): SEHNR, FQNEAQ (reference sequence). Trimming took 6 bases from V and 4 from J, leaving 15 bases between them. CDR3 length: 14 amino acids. The CDR3 region is CASSPDRTFYGYTF. For the CDR3, the DNA is TGTGCCAGCAGTCCCGACAGGACTTTCTATGGCTACACCTTC.

The CDR3 region is CASSTSGTGIYNEQFF. In DNA, the CDR3 is TGTGCCAGTAGTACCTCCGGGACAGGGATATACAATGAGCAGTTCTTC. The rearrangement joins TRBV19 to TRBJ2-1; TRBD1 matches at 9 bases. Germline assignment: CDR1 LNHDA and CDR2 SQIVND (reference sequence). Losses at the gene ends were 4 bases for V and 4 bases for J; bases not matched to a gene: 8. The CDR3 is 16 amino acids.

The chain recombines TRBV30 with TRBJ1-1; 7 bases agree with TRBD1. In germline, CDR1 is GTSNPN, CDR2 SVGIG (reference sequence). CDR3 length: 15 residues. Trimming cost V 5 bases and J 3 bases; bases outside gene matches: 12. In DNA form, the CDR3 reads TGTGCCTGGCCTCATACAGGGGACGCCGACACTGAAGCTTTCTTT. This gives the protein CAWPHTGDADTEAFF.

The chain carries TRBV25-1 and TRBJ1-2, with 8 bases fitting TRBD1. Germline-derived CDR1 and CDR2 are MGHDK and SYGVNS. The J segment lost 6 bases and the V segment lost 8 bases, leaving 2 bases of the junction unmatched. The CDR3 runs 11 residues. The CDR3 protein is CASYRGDGYTF. The CDR3 region has the DNA TGTGCCAGCTACAGGGGGGATGGCTACACCTTC.

The rearrangement links TRBV2 to TRBJ1-2; TRBD1 matches 7 bases. This CDR3 contains 14 residues. Trimming took 8 bases from V and 6 from J; bases not matched to a gene: 12. The germline gives CDR1 SNHLY, CDR2 FYNNEI. DNA for the CDR3: TGTGCCAGCGAGCTTGTCCAGGGGGTCCATGGCTACACCTTC. Translation: CASELVQGVHGYTF.

The chain combines TRBV19 with TRBJ1-6; 7 bases line up with TRBD1. The V segment lost 6 bases and the J segment 7 bases; nucleotides outside the gene matches: 6. This CDR3 is 14 amino acids long. In germline, CDR1 is LNHDA, CDR2 SQIVND (reference sequence). The CDR3 here is CASSSQGGNSPLHF. Here the CDR3 DNA reads TGTGCCAGTAGCAGCCAGGGGGGCAATTCACCCCTCCACTTT.

V usage is TRBV29-1 and J usage is TRBJ2-6, with D tentatively TRBD1 (5 bases). CDR3 size: 16 residues. Trimming left V 4 bases short and J 2 bases short, with 15 bases between. Germline values: CDR1 SQVTM, CDR2 ANQGSEA. The CDR3 loop reads CSVATAYPPGANVLTF. The CDR3 region has the DNA TGCAGCGTTGCGACAGCCTACCCTCCTGGGGCCAACGTCCTGACTTTC. The full variable domain, in which reference TRBV29-1 and TRBJ2-6 provide the parts outside the CDR3, is SAVISQKPSRDICQRGTSLTIQCQVDSQVTMMFWYRQQPGQSLTLIATANQGSEATYESGFVIDKFPISRPNLTFSTLTVSNMSPEDSSIYLCSVATAYPPGANVLTFGAGSRLTVL.

The J gene is TRBJ1-2, the V gene TRBV7-2, with TRBD1 matching over 7 bases. Germline assignment: CDR1 SGHTA and CDR2 FQGNSA. The J segment lost 8 bases and the V segment lost 3 bases, leaving 18 bases of the junction unmatched. The CDR3 loop spans 17 amino acids. The CDR3 DNA reads as TGTGCCAGCAGCTTGTTCGGGTACAGGGGTGACTCTGAAGGCTACACCTTC. Its protein product is CASSLFGYRGDSEGYTF.

The chain combines TRBV2 with TRBJ1-6; D might be TRBD1 (6 bases). CDR1 and CDR2 from the germline V gene are SNHLY and FYNNEI. V was trimmed by 8 bases and J by 3 bases, leaving 17 bases between them. The CDR3 sequence is 16 residues long. CDR3: CASGRGGGYYNSPLHF. CDR3 nucleotide sequence: TGTGCCAGCGGCCGGGGGGGCGGATACTATAATTCACCCCTCCACTTT.

This sequence joins TRBV19 and TRBJ1-1; the D gene is possibly TRBD1 (5 bases). Trimming took 5 bases from V and 6 from J, leaving 16 bases between them. Germline V CDR1 and CDR2: LNHDA, SQIVND (reference sequence). The CDR3 is 14 amino acids. The CDR3 DNA reads as TGTGCCAGTAGTCGAGGCAGGGCGGTCCCTGAAGCTTTCTTT. Translation: CASSRGRAVPEAFF.

V gene TRBV30 combines with J gene TRBJ1-1, with D possibly being TRBD1 (6 bases). V was cut by 0 bases and J by 3 bases, with 11 bases left in between. Germline values: CDR1 GTSNPN, CDR2 SVGIG (reference sequence). This CDR3 region has 14 residues. The CDR3 protein is CAWSVGTFDTEAFF. For the CDR3, the DNA is TGTGCCTGGAGTGTAGGGACATTCGACACTGAAGCTTTCTTT.